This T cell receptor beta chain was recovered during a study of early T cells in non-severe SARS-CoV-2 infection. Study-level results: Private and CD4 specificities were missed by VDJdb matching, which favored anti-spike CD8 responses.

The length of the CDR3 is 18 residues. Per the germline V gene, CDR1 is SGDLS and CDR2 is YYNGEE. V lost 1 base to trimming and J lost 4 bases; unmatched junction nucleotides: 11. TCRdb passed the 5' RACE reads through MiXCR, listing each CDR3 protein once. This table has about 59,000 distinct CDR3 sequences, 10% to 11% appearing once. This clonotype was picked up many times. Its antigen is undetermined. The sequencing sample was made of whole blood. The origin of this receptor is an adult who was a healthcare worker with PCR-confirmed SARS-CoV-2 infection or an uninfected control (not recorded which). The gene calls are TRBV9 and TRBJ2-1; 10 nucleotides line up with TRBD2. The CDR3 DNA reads TGTGCCAGCAGCGTAACTAGGGGTCTAGCGGGGGCTTACAATGAGCAGTTCTTC. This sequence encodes CASSVTRGLAGAYNEQFF.